The 9 T cell receptor beta chains reported below all come from one sample, sequenced in a study of cytomegalovirus exposure and HLA in healthy donors. The PCR was carried out with 60 Vbeta primers and 13 Jbeta primers. Measured with immunoSEQ multiplex PCR; TCRdb has only the in-frame clones, and not every one. In the table there are around 280,000 clones, around 90% of which are singletons. The specimen sequenced was PBMCs. Receptor source: a woman under 30 in good health and CMV-seronegative.

The chain has TRBV4-1 and TRBJ2-1, with D possibly matching TRBD2 (5 bases). Per the germline V gene, CDR1 is MGHRA and CDR2 is YSYEKL. CDR3 size: 17 residues. V dropped 0 bases and J dropped 2 bases, with 14 bases sitting between them. The CDR3 region is CASSQDTFSGPYNEQFF. The CDR3 coding sequence is TGCGCCAGCAGCCAAGACACGTTCAGCGGACCCTACAATGAGCAGTTCTTC.

The gene calls are TRBV27 and TRBJ1-1; 8 bases align to TRBD1. The junction had 11 bases not matched to a gene; V was cut back by 7 bases and J by 1 base. CDR3 length: 16 amino acids. Per the germline V gene, CDR1 is MNHEY and CDR2 is SMNVEV (reference sequence). The CDR3 DNA follows: TGTGCCAGCATTCTGAAAACAGGGGGGACGAACACTGAAGCTTTCTTT. Amino acids: CASILKTGGTNTEAFF.

This chain connects TRBV9 to TRBJ1-1; TRBD1 matches 8 bases. Germline CDR1 and CDR2: SGDLS and YYNGEE. V shed 4 bases and J 2 bases; nucleotides not matched to a gene: 7. The length of the CDR3 is 15 residues. Here the CDR3 reads CASSHVDRENTEAFF. The CDR3 DNA sequence: TGTGCCAGCAGCCATGTGGACAGGGAAAACACTGAAGCTTTCTTT.

The rearrangement joins TRBV30 to TRBJ2-2; no clear D gene. Germline loops: CDR1 GTSNPN, CDR2 SVGIG (reference sequence). V lost 2 bases, J lost 1 base, and 8 bases lay in between. The CDR3 extends over 14 amino acids. CDR3 in amino acids: CAWSTSGNTGELFF. As DNA, the CDR3 is TGTGCCTGGAGTACCTCGGGGAACACCGGGGAGCTGTTTTTT.

J is TRBJ1-1 and V is TRBV2, with D maybe TRBD1 (6 bases). Germline lookup yields CDR1 SNHLY and CDR2 FYNNEI. The CDR3 totals 14 residues. V gave up 4 bases and J gave up 3 bases, with 12 bases separating them. The CDR3 nucleotides read TGTGCCAGCAGTGGACAGGCAAGGGACACTGAAGCTTTCTTT. This translates into CASSGQARDTEAFF.

The rearrangement joins TRBV21-1 to TRBJ1-1; the tabulated D call, TRBD1, remains unverified against the DNA. TRBV21-1 is an annotated pseudogene. The CDR3 is 20 residues long. The CDR3 here is CASSYGTCSRRQAENTEAFF. Here the CDR3 DNA reads TGTGCCAGCAGCTACGGTACCTGCTCAAGAAGGCAGGCAGAGAACACTGAAGCTTTCTTT.

This clone was found a few times. V is TRBV4-1 and J is TRBJ1-3; no clear D gene. Germline V lookup: CDR1 MGHRA, CDR2 YSYEKL. The V end lost 6 bases, the J end lost 7 bases, and 19 bases lay between the germline ends. CDR3 length: 15 residues. The chain's CDR3 is CASRPSEGDTNTIYF. Written as DNA, the CDR3 is TGCGCCAGCAGACCCTCGGAGGGTGACACGAACACCATATATTTT.

The chain combines TRBV29-1 with TRBJ2-5; the match to TRBD1 covers 10 bases. With 7 bases clipped from V and 5 bases from J, the junction kept 10 bases outside the gene matches. CDR3 length: 14 amino acids. Germline loops: CDR1 SQVTM, CDR2 ANQGSEA. The CDR3 loop is CSATGTGVVETQYF. The CDR3 DNA reads as TGCAGCGCCACCGGGACAGGGGTGGTCGAGACCCAGTACTTC.

The chain joins TRBV10-2 to TRBJ1-5; D is unresolved. V lost 2 bases to trimming and J lost 12 bases, with 14 bases between them. CDR3 length: 13 residues. CDR1 and CDR2 (germline): WSHSY, SAAADI. The CDR3 loop is CASSEGLPPSQHF. CDR3 nucleotide sequence: TGCGCCAGCAGTGAGGGGCTCCCTCCGAGCCAGCATTTT.